This TCR beta chain stems from a study of blood T cells in healthy people across ages. The study's findings and limits: Among T cells, TCR beta diversity per million cells dropped roughly linearly as age rose.

The authors ran a second PCR of roughly 7 to 11 cycles using a sample-barcoded 5' primer and a J-beta primer mix. MiXCR, applied by TCRdb to the 5' RACE reads, yields one record per CDR3 protein. The table lists more than 800,000 distinct CDR3 sequences, 29% of them singletons. This CDR3 has 14 amino acids. The V end was cut by 2 bases, the J end by 4 bases, with 11 bases between. Looked up from germline, CDR1 is WNHNN and CDR2 is SYGVQD (reference sequence). Remarks on this clonotype: Its antigen is undetermined.

Isolating PBMCs gave at least 6 million of these cells per sample. Total RNA extracted from each sample amounted to at least 6 micrograms. Input material: blood. The chain employs TRBV10-1 and TRBJ1-2; tentatively, D is TRBD1 (5 bases). The receptor's source is a woman of 80 years or more in good health. The CDR3 DNA reads as TGCGCCAGCAGTGAGCAGGGAAGAGGCTATGGCTACACCTTC. Protein product: CASSEQGRGYGYTF.